This T cell receptor (beta chain) was found in a study of blood T cell repertoires in COVID-19. Data came from immunoSEQ multiplex PCR; TCRdb stores just in-frame clones and leaves some out. The data contain approximately 90,000 clones, almost 85% of them seen just once; the ten biggest clones take up 1.2%. The CDR3 loop spans 12 amino acids. Between the trimmed V and J ends, which lost 4 bases and 3 bases, there was a span of 6 bases. Germline assignment: CDR1 KGHDR and CDR2 SFDVKD. This receptor was taken from a woman of 80 years or more with acute or convalescent COVID-19. Material for sequencing was peripheral blood. The rearrangement links TRBV24-1 to TRBJ2-7; D might be TRBD2 (5 bases). The CDR3 nucleotides are TGTGCCACCAGTGAGGGGAGCTACGAGCAGTACTTC. This gives the protein CATSEGSYEQYF.